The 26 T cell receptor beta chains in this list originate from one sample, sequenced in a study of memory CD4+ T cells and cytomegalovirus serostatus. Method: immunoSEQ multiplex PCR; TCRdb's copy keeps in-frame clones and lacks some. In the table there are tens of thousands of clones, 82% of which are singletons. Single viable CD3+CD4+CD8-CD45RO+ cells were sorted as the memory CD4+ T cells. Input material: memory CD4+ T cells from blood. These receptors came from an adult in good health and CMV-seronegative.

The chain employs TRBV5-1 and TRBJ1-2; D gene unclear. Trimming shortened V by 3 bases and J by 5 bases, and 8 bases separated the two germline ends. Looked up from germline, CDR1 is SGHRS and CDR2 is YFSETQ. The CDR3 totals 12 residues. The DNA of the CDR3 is TGCGCCAGCAGCTCACCGAGTTATGGCTACACCTTC. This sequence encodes CASSSPSYGYTF.

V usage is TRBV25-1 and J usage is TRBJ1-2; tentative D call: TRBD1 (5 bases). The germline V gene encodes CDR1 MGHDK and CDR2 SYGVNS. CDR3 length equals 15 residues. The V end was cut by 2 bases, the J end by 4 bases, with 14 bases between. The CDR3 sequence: CASSERRGAGYGYTF. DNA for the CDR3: TGTGCCAGCAGTGAAAGGAGGGGCGCCGGCTATGGCTACACCTTC.

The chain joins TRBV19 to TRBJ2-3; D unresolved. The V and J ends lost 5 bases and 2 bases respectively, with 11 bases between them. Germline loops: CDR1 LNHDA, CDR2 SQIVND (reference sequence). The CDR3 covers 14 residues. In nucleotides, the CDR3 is TGTGCCAGTAGTCCTCAGCGATTCACAGATACGCAGTATTTT. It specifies CASSPQRFTDTQYF.

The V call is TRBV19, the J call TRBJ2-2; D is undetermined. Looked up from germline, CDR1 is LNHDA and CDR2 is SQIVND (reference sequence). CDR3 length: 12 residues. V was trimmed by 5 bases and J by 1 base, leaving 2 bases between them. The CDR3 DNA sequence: TGTGCCAGTAGTGGGAACACCGGGGAGCTGTTTTTT. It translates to CASSGNTGELFF.

The CDR3 loop reads CASSLIGGGGYTF. CDR3 nucleotide sequence: TGTGCCAGCAGCCTAATAGGGGGAGGTGGCTACACCTTC. The chain uses TRBV7-9 and TRBJ1-2; possible D gene TRBD1, 6 bases. Trimming cost V 5 bases and J 7 bases, with 14 bases left between them. CDR3 length: 13 amino acids. Germline V gene lookup returns CDR1 SEHNR and CDR2 FQNEAQ (reference sequence).

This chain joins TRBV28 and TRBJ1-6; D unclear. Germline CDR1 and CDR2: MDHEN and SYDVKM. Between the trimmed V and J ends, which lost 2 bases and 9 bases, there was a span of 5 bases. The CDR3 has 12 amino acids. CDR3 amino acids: CASSLESSPLHF. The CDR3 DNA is TGTGCCAGCAGTTTAGAGTCTTCACCCCTCCACTTT.

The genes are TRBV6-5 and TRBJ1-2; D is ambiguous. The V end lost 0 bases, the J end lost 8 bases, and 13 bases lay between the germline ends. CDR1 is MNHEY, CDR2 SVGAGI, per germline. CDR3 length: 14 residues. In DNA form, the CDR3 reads TGTGCCAGCAGTTACTCGAATGTGGGCAGCGGCTACACCTTC. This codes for CASSYSNVGSGYTF.

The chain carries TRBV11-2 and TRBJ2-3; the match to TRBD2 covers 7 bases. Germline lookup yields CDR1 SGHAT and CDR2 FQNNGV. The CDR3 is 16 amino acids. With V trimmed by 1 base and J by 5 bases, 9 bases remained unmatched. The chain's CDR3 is CASSLVGGGSRDTQYF. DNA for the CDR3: TGTGCCAGCAGCTTAGTCGGCGGGGGTAGTCGAGATACGCAGTATTTT. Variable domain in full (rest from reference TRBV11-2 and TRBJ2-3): EAGVAQSPRYKIIEKRQSVAFWCNPISGHATLYWYQQILGQGPKLLIQFQNNGVVDDSQLPKDRFSAERLKGVDSTLKIQPAKLEDSAVYLCASSLVGGGSRDTQYFGPGTRLTVL.

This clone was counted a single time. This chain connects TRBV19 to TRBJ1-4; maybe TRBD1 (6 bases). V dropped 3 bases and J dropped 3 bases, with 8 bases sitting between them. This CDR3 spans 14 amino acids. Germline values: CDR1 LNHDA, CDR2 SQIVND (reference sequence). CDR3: CASSMGASNEKLFF. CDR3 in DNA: TGTGCCAGTAGTATGGGGGCATCTAATGAAAAACTGTTTTTT.

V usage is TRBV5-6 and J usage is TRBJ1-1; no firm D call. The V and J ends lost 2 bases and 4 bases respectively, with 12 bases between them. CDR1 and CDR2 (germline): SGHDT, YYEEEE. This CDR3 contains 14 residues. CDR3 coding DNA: TGTGCCAGCAGCTTTCTTAAATCCGGCACTGAAGCTTTCTTT. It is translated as CASSFLKSGTEAFF.

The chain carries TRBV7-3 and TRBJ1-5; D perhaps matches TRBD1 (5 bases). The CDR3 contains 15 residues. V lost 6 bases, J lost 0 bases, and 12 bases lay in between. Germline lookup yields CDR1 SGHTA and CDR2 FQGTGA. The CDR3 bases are TGTGCCAGCAGTCCAGGGTTTCTTAGCAATCAGCCCCAGCATTTT. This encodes CASSPGFLSNQPQHF.

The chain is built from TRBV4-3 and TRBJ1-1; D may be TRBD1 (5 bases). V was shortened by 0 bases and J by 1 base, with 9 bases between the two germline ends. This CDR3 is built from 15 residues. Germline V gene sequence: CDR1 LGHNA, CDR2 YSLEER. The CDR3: CASSQEVGQNTEAFF. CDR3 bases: TGCGCCAGCAGCCAAGAGGTTGGACAGAACACTGAAGCTTTCTTT.

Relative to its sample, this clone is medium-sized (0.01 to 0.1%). CDR3 sequence (DNA): TGTGCCAGCAGCTTAAATCGGCCGAGTGGGACCCAGTACTTC. Its protein is CASSLNRPSGTQYF. The V gene is TRBV7-2, the J gene TRBJ2-5; D is undetermined. Germline V gives CDR1 SGHTA, CDR2 FQGNSA. The CDR3 has 14 residues. Trimming removed 2 bases at V and 7 bases at J, with 14 bases between.

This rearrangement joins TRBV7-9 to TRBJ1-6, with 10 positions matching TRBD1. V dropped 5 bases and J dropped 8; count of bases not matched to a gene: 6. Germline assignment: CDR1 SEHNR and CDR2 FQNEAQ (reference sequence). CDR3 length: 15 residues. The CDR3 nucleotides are TGTGCCAGCAGCCCTTCTGGACAGGGGGATTCACCCCTCCACTTT. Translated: CASSPSGQGDSPLHF.

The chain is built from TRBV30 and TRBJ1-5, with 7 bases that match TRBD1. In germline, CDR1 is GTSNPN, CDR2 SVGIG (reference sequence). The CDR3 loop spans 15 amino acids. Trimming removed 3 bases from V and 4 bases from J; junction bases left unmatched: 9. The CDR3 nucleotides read TGTGCCTGGAGCACCGGGACAGATGAGAATCAGCCCCAGCATTTT. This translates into CAWSTGTDENQPQHF.

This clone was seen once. For the CDR3, the DNA is TGTGCCAGCAGCCGTACTTCGAGCCCTACTAGCACAGATACGCAGTATTTT. This codes for CASSRTSSPTSTDTQYF. The J gene is TRBJ2-3, the V gene TRBV5-4, with no clear D. The V gene lost 4 bases and the J gene lost 0 bases, with 18 bases spanning the gap. The CDR3 is 17 residues long. Per germline, CDR1 SGHNT and CDR2 YYREEE (reference sequence).

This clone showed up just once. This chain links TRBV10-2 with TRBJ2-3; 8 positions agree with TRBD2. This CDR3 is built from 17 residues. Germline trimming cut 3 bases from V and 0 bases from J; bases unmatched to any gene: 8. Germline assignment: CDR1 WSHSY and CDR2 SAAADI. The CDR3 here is CASSEDRRGDSTDTQYF. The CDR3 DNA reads TGCGCCAGCAGTGAAGATAGGCGGGGGGATAGCACAGATACGCAGTATTTT.

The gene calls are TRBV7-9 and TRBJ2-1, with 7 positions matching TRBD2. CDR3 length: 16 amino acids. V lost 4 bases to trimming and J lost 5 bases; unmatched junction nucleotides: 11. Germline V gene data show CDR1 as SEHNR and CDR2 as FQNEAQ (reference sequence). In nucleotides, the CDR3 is TGTGCCAGCAGCTCAAGGCGACGGGGGGTTGACAATGAGCAGTTCTTC. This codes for CASSSRRRGVDNEQFF.

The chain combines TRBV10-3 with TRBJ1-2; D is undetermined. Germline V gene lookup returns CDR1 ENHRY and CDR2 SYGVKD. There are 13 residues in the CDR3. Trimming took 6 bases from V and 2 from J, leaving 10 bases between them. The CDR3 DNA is TGTGCCATCAGCCCCCCGGGGAACTATGGCTACACCTTC. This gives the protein CAISPPGNYGYTF.

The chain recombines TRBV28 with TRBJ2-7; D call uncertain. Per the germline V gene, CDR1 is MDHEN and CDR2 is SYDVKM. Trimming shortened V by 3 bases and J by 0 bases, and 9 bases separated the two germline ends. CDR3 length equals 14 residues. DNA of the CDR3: TGTGCCAGCAGTTTTTCAAATCCCTCCTACGAGCAGTACTTC. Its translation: CASSFSNPSYEQYF.

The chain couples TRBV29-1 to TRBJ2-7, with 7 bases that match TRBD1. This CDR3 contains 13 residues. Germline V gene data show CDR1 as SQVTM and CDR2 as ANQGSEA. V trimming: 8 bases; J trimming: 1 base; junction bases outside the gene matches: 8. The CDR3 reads CSTRAGGSYEQYF. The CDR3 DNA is TGCAGCACCCGGGCAGGGGGTTCCTACGAGCAGTACTTC.

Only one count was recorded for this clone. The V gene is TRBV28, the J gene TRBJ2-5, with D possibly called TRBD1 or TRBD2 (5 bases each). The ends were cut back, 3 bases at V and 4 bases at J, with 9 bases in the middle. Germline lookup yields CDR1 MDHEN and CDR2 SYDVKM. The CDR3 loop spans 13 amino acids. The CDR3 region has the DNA TGTGCCAGCAGTTTTGGGACGGGAGAGACCCAGTACTTC. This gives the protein CASSFGTGETQYF.

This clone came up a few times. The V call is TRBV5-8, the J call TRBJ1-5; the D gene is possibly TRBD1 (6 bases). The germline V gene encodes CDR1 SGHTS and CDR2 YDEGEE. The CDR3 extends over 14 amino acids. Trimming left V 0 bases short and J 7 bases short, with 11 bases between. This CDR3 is CASSLVQGTQPQHF. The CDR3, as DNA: TGTGCCAGCAGCTTGGTTCAGGGGACACAGCCCCAGCATTTT. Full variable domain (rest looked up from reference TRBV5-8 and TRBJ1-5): EAGVTQSPTHLIKTRGQQATLRCSPISGHTSVYWYQQALGLGLQFLLWYDEGEERNRGNFPPRFSGRQFPNYSSELNVNALELEDSALYLCASSLVQGTQPQHFGDGTRLSIL.

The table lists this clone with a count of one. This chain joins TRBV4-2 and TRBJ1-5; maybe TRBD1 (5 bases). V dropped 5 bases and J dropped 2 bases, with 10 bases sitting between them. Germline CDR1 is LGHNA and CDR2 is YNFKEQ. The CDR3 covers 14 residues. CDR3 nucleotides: TGTGCCAGCAGCGAAACAGGCCGCAATCAGCCCCAGCATTTT. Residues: CASSETGRNQPQHF.

The CDR3: CASISRQGTEAFF. In DNA, the CDR3 is TGTGCCAGCATCTCTCGACAGGGCACTGAAGCTTTCTTT. The gene calls are TRBV7-6 and TRBJ1-1, with TRBD1 identical over 7 bases. The junction had 6 bases not matched to a gene; V was cut back by 7 bases and J by 4 bases. Germline V lookup: CDR1 SGHVS, CDR2 FNYEAQ. The CDR3 extends over 13 amino acids.

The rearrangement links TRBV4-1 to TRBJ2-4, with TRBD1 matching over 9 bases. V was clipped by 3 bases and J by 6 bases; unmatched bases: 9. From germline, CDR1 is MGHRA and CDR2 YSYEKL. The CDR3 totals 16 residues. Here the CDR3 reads CASSQSRDRARNIQYF. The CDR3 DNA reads TGCGCCAGCAGCCAGAGCCGGGACAGGGCTAGAAACATTCAGTACTTC.